This entry features one TCR beta chain sequence. Its antigen is unidentified. CDR1 SGHTA and CDR2 FQGTGA come from the germline V gene. Trimming at V came to 4 bases and at J to 8 bases, leaving 10 bases not matched to a gene. CDR3 length: 15 residues. The protocol was immunoSEQ multiplex PCR, while the TCRdb copy is restricted to in-frame clones and leaves out a portion. This table holds 80,000 or so clones, roughly nine tenths found once. The sample originates from a study of T cell responses to AZD1222 COVID-19 vaccine. Looking at the study overall: Pooled in the analysis were second doses at about 4 or about 12 weeks.

Study-wide results and limits: Donors were chiefly white British, with a greater number of females, and clonal diversity was perhaps underestimated. Vaccine-associated CD4 TCRs ranged over spike, dominating at 160-218 and 743-854. Samples come after the peak T cell response, not at day 14.

The TCR originated in an adult in good health. This chain joins TRBV7-3 and TRBJ1-2; 10 nucleotides line up with TRBD1. This specimen was peripheral blood, taken on day 0 of AZD1222 vaccination. Here the CDR3 DNA reads TGTGCCAGCAGCTCCGCCGGGACAGGGGTCGGCGGCTACACCTTC. This codes for CASSSAGTGVGGYTF.